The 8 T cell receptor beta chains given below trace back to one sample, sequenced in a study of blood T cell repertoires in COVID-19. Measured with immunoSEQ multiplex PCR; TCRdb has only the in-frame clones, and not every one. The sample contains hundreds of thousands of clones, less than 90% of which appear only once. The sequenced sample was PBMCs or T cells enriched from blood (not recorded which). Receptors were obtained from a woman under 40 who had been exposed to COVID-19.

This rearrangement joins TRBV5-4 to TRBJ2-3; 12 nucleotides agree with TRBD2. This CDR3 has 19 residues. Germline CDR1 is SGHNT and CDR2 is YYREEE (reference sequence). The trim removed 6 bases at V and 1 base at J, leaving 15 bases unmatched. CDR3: CASTRDSSGGASGTDTQYF. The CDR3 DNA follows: TGTGCCAGCACCCGGGATTCTAGCGGGGGGGCCAGTGGCACAGATACGCAGTATTTT.

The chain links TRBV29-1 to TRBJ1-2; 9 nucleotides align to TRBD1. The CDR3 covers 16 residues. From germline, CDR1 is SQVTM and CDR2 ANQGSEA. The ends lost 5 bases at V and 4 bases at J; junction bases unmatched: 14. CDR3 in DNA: TGCAGCGTTACGGGGACAGGGTTGGATTGGAGCTATGGCTACACCTTC. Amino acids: CSVTGTGLDWSYGYTF.

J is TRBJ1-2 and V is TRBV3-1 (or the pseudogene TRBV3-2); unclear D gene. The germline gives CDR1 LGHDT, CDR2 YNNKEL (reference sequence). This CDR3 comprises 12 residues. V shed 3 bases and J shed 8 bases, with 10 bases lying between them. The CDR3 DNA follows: TGTGCCAGCAGCCAGGCACAGTGGGGCTACACCTTC. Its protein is CASSQAQWGYTF.

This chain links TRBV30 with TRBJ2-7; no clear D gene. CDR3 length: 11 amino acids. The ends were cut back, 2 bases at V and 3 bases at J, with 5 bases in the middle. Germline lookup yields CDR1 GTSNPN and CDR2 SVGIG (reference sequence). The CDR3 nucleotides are TGTGCCTGGAGTCCAGACTACGAGCAGTACTTC. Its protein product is CAWSPDYEQYF.

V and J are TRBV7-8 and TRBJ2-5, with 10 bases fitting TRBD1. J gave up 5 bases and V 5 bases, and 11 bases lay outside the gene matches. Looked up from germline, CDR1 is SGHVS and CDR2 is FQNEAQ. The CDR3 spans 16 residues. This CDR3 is CASSRRGTGAEETQYF. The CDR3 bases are TGTGCCAGCAGCCGACGAGGGACAGGGGCGGAGGAGACCCAGTACTTC. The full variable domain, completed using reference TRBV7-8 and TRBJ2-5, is GAGVSQSPRYKVAKRGQDVALRCDPISGHVSLFWYQQALGQGPEFLTYFQNEAQLDKSGLPSDRFFAERPEGSVSTLKIQRTQQEDSAVYLCASSRRGTGAEETQYFGPGTRLLVL.

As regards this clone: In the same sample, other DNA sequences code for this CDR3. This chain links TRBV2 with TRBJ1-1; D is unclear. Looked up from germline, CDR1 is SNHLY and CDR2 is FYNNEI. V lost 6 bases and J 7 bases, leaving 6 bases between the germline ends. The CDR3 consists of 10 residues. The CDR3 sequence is CASRAGEAFF. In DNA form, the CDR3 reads TGTGCCAGCAGGGCAGGTGAAGCTTTCTTT. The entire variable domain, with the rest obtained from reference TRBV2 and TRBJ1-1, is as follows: EPEVTQTPSHQVTQMGQEVILRCVPISNHLYFYWYRQILGQKVEFLVSFYNNEISEKSEIFDDQFSVERPDGSNFTLKIRSTKLEDSAMYFCASRAGEAFFGQGTRLTVV.

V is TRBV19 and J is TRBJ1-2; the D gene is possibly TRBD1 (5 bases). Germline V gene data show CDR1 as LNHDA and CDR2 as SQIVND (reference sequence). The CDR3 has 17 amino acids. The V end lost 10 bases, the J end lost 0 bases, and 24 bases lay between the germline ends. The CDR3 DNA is TGTGCCAATCCGGAAAAATATAAGGGGCAGGCTAACTATGGCTACACCTTC. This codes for CANPEKYKGQANYGYTF. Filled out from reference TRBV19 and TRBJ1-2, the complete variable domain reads DGGITQSPKYLFRKEGQNVTLSCEQNLNHDAMYWYRQDPGQGLRLIYYSQIVNDFQKGDIAEGYSVSREKKESFPLTVTSAQKNPTAFYLCANPEKYKGQANYGYTFGSGTRLTVV.

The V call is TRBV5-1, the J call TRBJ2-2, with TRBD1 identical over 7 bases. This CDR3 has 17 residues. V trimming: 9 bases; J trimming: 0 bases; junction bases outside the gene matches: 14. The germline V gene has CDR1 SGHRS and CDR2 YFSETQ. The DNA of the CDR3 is TGCGCCACCGCCCTTACCCCGGGACAGACGAACACCGGGGAGCTGTTTTTT. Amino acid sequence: CATALTPGQTNTGELFF.